The entry that follows covers one T cell receptor beta chain sequence. Its antigen is as yet unknown. This sample is part of a study of OX40 agonist ivuxolimab in advanced cancers. About the study: Patients were given ivuxolimab, an antibody that agonizes OX40 (CD134). The study enrolled dose-escalation patients with hepatocellular carcinoma, melanoma, renal cell or head and neck cancer. Findings and caveats of the study: At 0.1 to 3.0 mg/kg and by week 6, clonal expansion occurred in CD4+ and CD8+ blood T cells. With doses of 0.1-3.0 mg/kg, partial responders showed among the lowest clonal expansion.

The CDR3 is 14 residues long. Germline values: CDR1 MDHEN, CDR2 SYDVKM. Between the trimmed V and J ends, which lost 7 bases and 2 bases, there was a span of 15 bases. The assay was immunoSEQ multiplex PCR, and TCRdb's table has in-frame clones only and misses some. This sample yields tens of thousands of clones, of which 85% to 95% are seen a single time; approximately 12% belongs to the top ten. This sample comprised CD4+ or CD8+ T cells sorted from blood, obtained in a trial of the OX40 agonist ivuxolimab. The chain employs TRBV28 and TRBJ2-7; D gene ambiguous. The receptor comes from an adult with an advanced solid tumor such as melanoma, head and neck, liver or kidney cancer. The CDR3 protein is CASTPRGRPYEQYF. CDR3 bases: TGTGCCAGCACCCCACGAGGTCGCCCCTACGAGCAGTACTTC.